The clone carrying this T cell receptor (beta chain) was picked up a small number of times. As it was prepared, the TCRbeta library received unique molecular identifiers. TCRdb called the PCR reads again in MiXCR, with one record for every CDR3 protein. The sample lists some 240,000 distinct CDR3 sequences, around 8.9% occurring once. This record belongs to a study of T-cell reconstitution after alpha-beta-depleted transplantation in children. CDR3 size: 14 residues. Germline V lookup: CDR1 MDHEN, CDR2 SYDVKM. Trimming shortened V by 2 bases and J by 0 bases, and 8 bases separated the two germline ends.

The sequence was collected from a human donor who donated a stem cell graft to a child with SCID. The rearrangement uses TRBV28 and TRBJ2-7; D is possibly TRBD2 (6 bases). Sequences were derived from PBMCs from the stem cell graft donor, sampled from the stem cell graft. Here the CDR3 reads CASSLRGTSYEQYF. Here the CDR3 DNA reads TGTGCCAGCAGTTTACGCGGGACCTCCTACGAGCAGTACTTC.